The T cell receptor beta chain described here comes from a study of human T cells and chemical hapten exposure. Overall study context: Each patient's scalp received weekly diphenylcyclopropenone throughout the roughly 25-week study.

Time point in this sample: patch test 2, 6 weeks after DPC sensitization. Treatment denoted: therapeutic diphenylcyclopropenone sensitization with weekly scalp DPC. Trimming pared 5 bases from V and 1 base from J, leaving 13 bases between. The CDR3 consists of 15 residues. Germline values: CDR1 SGHVS, CDR2 FNYEAQ. TCRdb itself ran the RACE reads through MiXCR, one entry per CDR3 protein. The data contain approximately 25,000 distinct CDR3 sequences, roughly a tenth of them singletons. The table lists this clonotype with many counts. The sample here was whole blood, taken in connection with sensitization to the hapten diphenylcyclopropenone (DPC). The clonotype comes from a man in his thirties or forties with alopecia areata. Some clones in this sample may be carry-over from other donors' samples. The chain combines TRBV7-6 with TRBJ2-3; D gene unclear. CDR3 bases: TGTGCCAGCAGCAAAAATGGGCTTCGCACAGATACGCAGTATTTT. Its translation: CASSKNGLRTDTQYF. The full variable domain, in which reference TRBV7-6 and TRBJ2-3 provide the parts outside the CDR3, is GAGVSQSPRYKVTKRGQDVALRCDPISGHVSLYWYRQALGQGPEFLTYFNYEAQQDKSGLPNDRFSAERPEGSISTLTIQRTEQRDSAMYRCASSKNGLRTDTQYFGPGTRLTVL.